The 27 T cell receptor beta chains below come from one sample, sequenced in a study of T cell responses to AZD1222 COVID-19 vaccine (dated by TCRdb to about 2021). Library construction relied on the immunoSEQ multiplex PCR assay. Not all clones reach the TCRdb copy of this immuneACCESS table, which keeps in-frame sequences only. Checked studies attribute under half of the gap to unresolved V genes and leave the rest unexplained. This sample has 100,000 to 120,000 clones in its table, and 82% of those were observed once. Together, the top ten hold 4.5% to 6% of the sample. This specimen's time point label, interpreted: baseline before first vaccination. The sample was peripheral blood, taken on day 0 of AZD1222 vaccination. All receptors come from an adult in good health.

The chain recombines TRBV30 with TRBJ2-3; D unclear. Germline V CDR1 and CDR2: GTSNPN, SVGIG (reference sequence). V was cut by 1 base and J by 4 bases, with 9 bases left in between. This CDR3 spans 13 amino acids. As DNA, the CDR3 is TGTGCCTGGAGTGCTAAGTGGGCAGATACGCAGTATTTT. Its translation: CAWSAKWADTQYF.

The CDR3 here is CASSLARSGPEAFF. The CDR3 coding sequence is TGTGCCAGCAGCTTAGCCAGGTCGGGTCCTGAAGCTTTCTTT. The genes are TRBV7-2 and TRBJ1-1; D is undetermined. Deletions cut 0 bases from V and 6 bases from J, with 11 bases between. This CDR3 has 14 amino acids. The germline V gene has CDR1 SGHTA and CDR2 FQGNSA.

CDR3 bases: TGTGCCATCAGTGACCAGGGGTGGGAGACCCAGTACTTC. Translating gives CAISDQGWETQYF. The rearrangement links TRBV10-3 to TRBJ2-5, with D possibly being TRBD1 (6 bases). The CDR3 spans 13 residues. Germline V gene data show CDR1 as ENHRY and CDR2 as SYGVKD. V lost 3 bases, J lost 5 bases, and 10 bases lay in between.

The chain joins TRBV11-2 to TRBJ2-5; 9 nucleotides match TRBD1. The CDR3 spans 14 residues. J lost 3 bases, V lost 5 bases, and 4 bases had no gene match. Per germline, CDR1 SGHAT and CDR2 FQNNGV. CDR3 in amino acids: CASSPGQGEETQYF. DNA of the CDR3: TGTGCCAGCAGCCCGGGACAGGGTGAAGAGACCCAGTACTTC.

V usage is TRBV7-2 and J usage is TRBJ2-3; 7 nucleotides align to TRBD2. The V and J ends lost 4 bases and 0 bases, in that order; junction bases with no gene match: 7. The germline gives CDR1 SGHTA, CDR2 FQGNSA. The CDR3 loop spans 16 amino acids. CDR3 loop: CASSWRAGPSTDTQYF. The CDR3 region has the DNA TGTGCCAGCAGCTGGAGAGCGGGACCAAGCACAGATACGCAGTATTTT.

There are a few counts of this clone. The V gene is TRBV7-9, the J gene TRBJ1-5; D may be TRBD1 (6 bases). Germline CDR1 is SEHNR and CDR2 is FQNEAQ (reference sequence). The CDR3 has 15 residues. V was clipped by 5 bases and J by 2 bases, with 13 bases between them. The CDR3 is CASSPTEGGNQPQHF. DNA of the CDR3: TGTGCCAGCAGCCCCACCGAGGGGGGCAATCAGCCCCAGCATTTT. Complete variable domain (other parts from reference TRBV7-9 and TRBJ1-5): DTGVSQNPRHKITKRGQNVTFRCDPISEHNRLYWYRQTLGQGPEFLTYFQNEAQLEKSRLLSDRFSAERPKGSFSTLEIQRTEQGDSAMYLCASSPTEGGNQPQHFGDGTRLSIL.

This clone was counted between two and nine times. The rearrangement uses TRBV4-2 and TRBJ1-2, with a weak D call TRBD1 (6 bases). CDR3 length: 13 amino acids. Germline-derived CDR1 and CDR2 are LGHNA and YNFKEQ. V was pared by 0 bases and J by 8 bases, with 10 bases between. In nucleotides, the CDR3 is TGTGCCAGCAGCCAAGAGGGGGCTGGGGGCTACACCTTC. Translation gives CASSQEGAGGYTF.

CDR3 sequence reads: CASSLFLESYSYEQYF. The CDR3, as DNA: TGTGCCAGCAGCTTATTTTTGGAATCCTACTCCTACGAGCAGTACTTC. This chain joins TRBV5-6 and TRBJ2-7; D gene ambiguous. V was shortened by 2 bases and J by 0 bases, with 15 bases between the two germline ends. This CDR3 has 16 residues. Germline CDR1 is SGHDT and CDR2 is YYEEEE. Full variable domain (rest looked up from reference TRBV5-6 and TRBJ2-7): DAGVTQSPTHLIKTRGQQVTLRCSPKSGHDTVSWYQQALGQGPQFIFQYYEEEERQRGNFPDRFSGHQFPNYSSELNVNALLLGDSALYLCASSLFLESYSYEQYFGPGTRLTVT.

The CDR3 DNA is TGCAGTGCTAGTGGAGGTGCGGGGGGGCTGGGAGATACGCAGTATTTT. It encodes CSASGGAGGLGDTQYF. The chain employs TRBV20-1 and TRBJ2-3, with 9 bases matching TRBD2. This CDR3 is built from 16 residues. Germline V lookup: CDR1 DFQATT, CDR2 SNEGSKA (reference sequence). Losses at the gene ends were 3 bases for V and 5 bases for J; bases not matched to a gene: 12.

The J gene is TRBJ2-7, the V gene TRBV20-1, with 7 bases fitting TRBD1. The V and J ends lost 3 bases and 2 bases, in that order; junction bases with no gene match: 13. Per the germline V gene, CDR1 is DFQATT and CDR2 is SNEGSKA (reference sequence). The length of the CDR3 is 16 residues. The CDR3 DNA follows: TGCAGTGCTAGTGCCCCCGTCTCTCAGGGGGCCTACGAGCAGTACTTC. Protein sequence: CSASAPVSQGAYEQYF.

The chain carries TRBV5-4 and TRBJ2-7; 11 bases map to TRBD2. V trimming: 1 base; J trimming: 4 bases; junction bases outside the gene matches: 7. CDR1 and CDR2 (germline): SGHNT, YYREEE (reference sequence). The CDR3 has 16 residues. In nucleotides, the CDR3 is TGTGCCAGCAGCTTGCCTAGCGGGGGGCCTGGGTACGAGCAGTACTTC. The encoded protein is CASSLPSGGPGYEQYF.

The chain has TRBV7-2 and TRBJ1-4, with D unresolved. Per germline, CDR1 SGHTA and CDR2 FQGNSA. The V end lost 2 bases, the J end lost 8 bases, and 6 bases lay between the germline ends. This CDR3 comprises 12 residues. This CDR3 is CASSLPLEKLFF. CDR3 bases: TGTGCCAGCAGCTTACCCTTAGAAAAACTGTTTTTT.

This chain uses TRBV4-1 with TRBJ1-1; unclear D gene. In germline, CDR1 is MGHRA, CDR2 YSYEKL. The CDR3 is 14 residues long. The V end was cut by 6 bases, the J end by 3 bases, with 14 bases between. CDR3 residues: CASRPVFSDTEAFF. The CDR3 DNA sequence: TGCGCCAGCAGGCCAGTATTTTCGGACACTGAAGCTTTCTTT.

The chain has TRBV4-1 and TRBJ1-4; D uncertain. The CDR3 loop spans 20 amino acids. Trimming shortened V by 4 bases and J by 1 base, and 25 bases separated the two germline ends. Germline V lookup: CDR1 MGHRA, CDR2 YSYEKL. As DNA, the CDR3 is TGCGCCAGCAGCCTATACACGGGCCCTCGGGAGATAGAAACTAATGAAAAACTGTTTTTT. This sequence encodes CASSLYTGPREIETNEKLFF.

This clone was detected once. The CDR3 sequence: CASRRDRGNSPLHF. The CDR3 DNA reads as TGCGCCAGCAGACGGGACAGGGGGAATTCACCCCTCCACTTT. This chain links TRBV5-1 with TRBJ1-6, with 11 bases that match TRBD1. This CDR3 region has 14 residues. Germline-derived CDR1 and CDR2 are SGHRS and YFSETQ. V lost 5 bases and J lost 7; bases outside the gene matches: 2.

J is TRBJ1-2 and V is TRBV19, with D perhaps matching TRBD1 (5 bases). CDR3 length: 14 amino acids. The V gene lost 5 bases and the J gene lost 1 base, with 11 bases spanning the gap. The V gene's germline CDR1 is LNHDA and CDR2 SQIVND (reference sequence). CDR3 in DNA: TGTGCCAGTAGTTCCGACAGACATAACTATGGCTACACCTTC. Its protein is CASSSDRHNYGYTF.

The V gene is TRBV12-3 or TRBV12-4, the J gene TRBJ1-4, with D tentatively TRBD1 (6 bases). V lost 8 bases to trimming and J lost 4 bases, with 11 bases between them. The CDR3 consists of 13 residues. CDR3 protein: CASLLDSNEKLFF. The CDR3 DNA is TGTGCCAGCCTCCTGGACAGTAATGAAAAACTGTTTTTT.

This rearrangement joins TRBV7-6 to TRBJ2-4, with a weak D call TRBD2 (6 bases). CDR1 is SGHVS and CDR2 is FNYEAQ in the germline V gene. The CDR3 consists of 15 residues. Trimming shortened V by 4 bases and J by 6 bases, and 16 bases separated the two germline ends. CDR3 in amino acids: CASSYKAGSGNIQYF. The CDR3 DNA reads TGTGCCAGCAGCTACAAGGCGGGGAGCGGAAACATTCAGTACTTC.

The chain has TRBV12-2 and TRBJ1-2; whether TRBD1, the table's D call, matches the DNA was not checked. TRBV12-2 is termed a pseudogene. This CDR3 spans 13 amino acids. CDR3 nucleotide sequence: TGTGCAAGTCGCCTACGGACAGGCCGGGGCTACACCTTC. Protein sequence: CASRLRTGRGYTF.

The V call is TRBV4-3, the J call TRBJ1-1, with D possibly being TRBD1 (5 bases). The CDR3 consists of 16 residues. The germline V gene encodes CDR1 LGHNA and CDR2 YSLEER. Trimming pared 0 bases from V and 5 bases from J, leaving 16 bases between. CDR3 sequence: CASSQDGGRAWTEAFF. For the CDR3, the DNA is TGCGCCAGCAGCCAAGATGGAGGCAGGGCGTGGACTGAAGCTTTCTTT.

The V and J genes are TRBV6-5 and TRBJ2-5, with 7 positions matching TRBD1. Germline trimming cut 0 bases from V and 2 bases from J; bases unmatched to any gene: 3. Germline V gene lookup returns CDR1 MNHEY and CDR2 SVGAGI. This CDR3 region has 15 residues. For the CDR3, the DNA is TGTGCCAGCAGTTACTCTGACAGGGAGCAAGAGACCCAGTACTTC. This translates into CASSYSDREQETQYF.

This clone was counted a few times. CDR3 amino acids: CASSPSGAPQDYGYTF. CDR3 bases: TGTGCCAGCAGCCCCAGTGGGGCCCCTCAGGACTATGGCTACACCTTC. This chain connects TRBV4-2 to TRBJ1-2, with D possibly matching TRBD1 (5 bases). Germline V gene data show CDR1 as LGHNA and CDR2 as YNFKEQ. The CDR3 spans 16 residues. Between the trimmed V and J ends, which lost 4 bases and 3 bases, there was a span of 18 bases.

The chain has TRBV6-5 and TRBJ2-7, with 7 bases fitting TRBD1. V shed 6 bases, J shed 7 bases, and the junction held 15 bases outside the gene matches. In germline, CDR1 is MNHEY, CDR2 SVGAGI. The CDR3 covers 15 residues. For the CDR3, the DNA is TGTGCCAGCAGGGGGACGACAGGGCGACCCGGGGAGCAGTACTTC. This encodes CASRGTTGRPGEQYF.

The chain recombines TRBV6-5 with TRBJ1-2; D possibly corresponds to TRBD1 (6 bases). There are 13 residues in the CDR3. Trimming left V 5 bases short and J 4 bases short, with 11 bases between. Germline V gene lookup returns CDR1 MNHEY and CDR2 SVGAGI. The CDR3 DNA follows: TGTGCCAGCAGTCTCGGACAGAGCTATGGCTACACCTTC. It yields the protein CASSLGQSYGYTF.

V gene TRBV6-2 or TRBV6-3 combines with J gene TRBJ1-5; D possibly corresponds to TRBD1 (6 bases). This CDR3 has 19 amino acids. Per germline, CDR1 MNHEY and CDR2 SVGEGT. Trimming cost V 2 bases and J 4 bases, with 24 bases left between them. The CDR3 loop is CASSYVQGFGRGLNQPQHF. Here the CDR3 DNA reads TGTGCCAGCAGTTACGTACAGGGTTTTGGAAGGGGGTTAAATCAGCCCCAGCATTTT.

J is TRBJ2-7 and V is TRBV27; D possibly matches TRBD1 or TRBD2 (5 bases each). Trimming cost V 3 bases and J 7 bases, with 16 bases left between them. Germline loops: CDR1 MNHEY, CDR2 SMNVEV (reference sequence). This CDR3 has 14 amino acids. CDR3 protein: CASSLKLFWGEQYF. The CDR3 nucleotides are TGTGCCAGCAGTTTGAAATTGTTCTGGGGGGAGCAGTACTTC.

The chain uses TRBV7-2 and TRBJ2-7, with D uncertain. With 5 bases removed from V and 0 bases from J, the gap between germline ends came to 2 bases. CDR3 length: 11 amino acids. The germline V gene has CDR1 SGHTA and CDR2 FQGNSA. The CDR3 bases are TGTGCCAGCAGCCACTCCTACGAGCAGTACTTC. It yields the protein CASSHSYEQYF.